One sample yielded the 30 T cell receptor beta chains listed below, sequenced in a study of T cells in Graves' hyperthyroidism and ophthalmopathy. Using RNA transcripts as the source, TCR beta CDR3 regions were amplified. Using the HTBI primer set, a first-round RT-PCR was run on the TCR CDR3. TCRdb itself ran the multiplex PCR reads through MiXCR, one entry per CDR3 protein. This sample has about 560,000 distinct CDR3 sequences, with 16% found just once. Sequencing was done on a sample of blood. The receptors come from a woman aged 18 to 35 with Graves' hyperthyroidism.

This clonotype was counted ten times or more. The chain joins TRBV6-1 to TRBJ1-5; D is uncertain. Trimming left V 7 bases short and J 0 bases short, with 10 bases between. Germline V gene sequence: CDR1 MNHNS, CDR2 SASEGT. The CDR3 runs to 14 residues. In DNA, the CDR3 is TGTGCCAGCACCGACGGGAGTAGCAATCAGCCCCAGCATTTT. This encodes CASTDGSSNQPQHF.

This clonotype has just a few counts. This chain uses TRBV5-6 with TRBJ2-5, with 9 bases fitting TRBD1. This CDR3 comprises 15 residues. The ends lost 3 bases at V and 1 base at J; junction bases unmatched: 4. Germline V CDR1 and CDR2: SGHDT, YYEEEE. The CDR3: CASSWGQGSQETQYF. The DNA for the CDR3 is TGTGCCAGCAGCTGGGGACAGGGTTCCCAAGAGACCCAGTACTTC.

The rearrangement uses TRBV27 and TRBJ1-2; possible D gene TRBD1, 5 bases. Germline V lookup: CDR1 MNHEY, CDR2 SMNVEV (reference sequence). The CDR3 contains 14 residues. Trimming took off 1 base at V and 6 bases at J, with 12 bases between the two ends. CDR3 nucleotides: TGTGCCAGCAGTTTATTTCCAGGGAGAGATGGCTACACCTTC. Its protein product is CASSLFPGRDGYTF.

CDR3 sequence (DNA): TGTGCCAGCAGCCAGATTCTAGGGAACAAAAACATTCAGTACTTC. It encodes CASSQILGNKNIQYF. The J gene is TRBJ2-4, the V gene TRBV14; D remains ambiguous. The CDR3 consists of 15 residues. The germline V gene encodes CDR1 SGHDN and CDR2 FVKESK. V was trimmed by 3 bases and J by 3 bases, leaving 12 bases between them.

The table lists this clonotype with a few counts. A read error may be the cause here, since a much bigger clone is one base away. The rearrangement links TRBV6-1 to TRBJ2-3, with 9 bases fitting TRBD2. The CDR3 loop spans 16 amino acids. The V and J ends lost 5 bases and 4 bases, in that order; junction bases with no gene match: 10. Germline V gene sequence: CDR1 MNHNS, CDR2 SASEGT. The CDR3 protein is CASSPSDGGGADTQYF. CDR3 coding DNA: TGTGCCAGCAGTCCCTCTGATGGCGGGGGGGCAGATACGCAGTATTTT.

The chain joins TRBV6-1 to TRBJ1-6; 10 positions agree with TRBD1. This CDR3 is 15 amino acids long. Germline trimming cut 6 bases from V and 6 bases from J; bases unmatched to any gene: 5. Germline assignment: CDR1 MNHNS and CDR2 SASEGT. The CDR3: CASRAGTGVNSPLHF. The CDR3 coding sequence is TGTGCCAGCAGAGCCGGGACAGGGGTTAATTCACCCCTCCACTTT.

This clonotype has at least ten counts. The rearrangement links TRBV2 to TRBJ2-2; weak D call: TRBD2 (5 bases). The CDR3 is 15 amino acids. Germline CDR1 reads SNHLY; CDR2 reads FYNNEI. Trimming removed 7 bases from V and 0 bases from J, with 12 bases in between. As DNA, the CDR3 is TGTGCCAGCAAGGTAACGGGAACGAACACCGGGGAGCTGTTTTTT. As protein: CASKVTGTNTGELFF.

There are a few counts of this clonotype. The chain is built from TRBV28 and TRBJ2-2; D ambiguous. Germline V gene data show CDR1 as MDHEN and CDR2 as SYDVKM. V was pared by 1 base and J by 4 bases, with 10 bases between. This CDR3 has 15 amino acids. The CDR3 region has the DNA TGTGCCAGCAGTTTATCTACCCAGTCCACCGGGGAGCTGTTTTTT. It codes for CASSLSTQSTGELFF.

A few counts support this clonotype. The chain employs TRBV2 and TRBJ1-5, with D possibly matching TRBD1 (5 bases). V lost 2 bases, J lost 4 bases, and 18 bases lay in between. This CDR3 is built from 17 residues. CDR1 is SNHLY, CDR2 FYNNEI, per germline. This chain's CDR3 is CASSEQGWGVKNQPQHF. The DNA for the CDR3 is TGTGCCAGCAGTGAACAGGGCTGGGGGGTCAAAAATCAGCCCCAGCATTTT.

This chain links TRBV27 with TRBJ2-7, with 10 positions matching TRBD1. V trimming: 8 bases; J trimming: 0 bases; junction bases outside the gene matches: 19. Per the germline V gene, CDR1 is MNHEY and CDR2 is SMNVEV (reference sequence). The CDR3 is 19 amino acids. The CDR3 is CASGPPPGQGLRASYEQYF. As DNA, the CDR3 is TGTGCCAGCGGACCACCCCCGGGACAGGGGCTTCGGGCCTCCTACGAGCAGTACTTC.

Ten or more counts support this clonotype. V and J are TRBV28 and TRBJ2-7; 10 bases are shared with TRBD1. This CDR3 comprises 15 residues. CDR1 and CDR2 (germline): MDHEN, SYDVKM. V lost 5 bases, J lost 5 bases, and 9 bases stayed unmatched. The CDR3 region has the DNA TGTGCCAGCAGTGGGGACAGGGGTATAATCCACGAGCAGTACTTC. It translates to CASSGDRGIIHEQYF.

The J gene is TRBJ2-5, the V gene TRBV12-3 or TRBV12-4; TRBD1 aligns across 12 bases. With 0 bases clipped from V and 3 bases from J, the junction kept 8 bases outside the gene matches. The CDR3 totals 18 residues. The CDR3 loop is CASSLAVTGTGGEETQYF. The CDR3 region has the DNA TGTGCCAGCAGTTTAGCGGTGACGGGGACAGGGGGCGAAGAGACCCAGTACTTC.

This clonotype was counted many times. J is TRBJ1-2 and V is TRBV7-2; unclear D gene. V lost 5 bases, J lost 7 bases, and 8 bases lay in between. This CDR3 is 11 amino acids long. Germline assignment: CDR1 SGHTA and CDR2 FQGNSA. The CDR3 is CASSVQRGYTF. The DNA of the CDR3 is TGTGCCAGCAGCGTGCAGCGTGGCTACACCTTC. Complete variable domain (other parts from reference TRBV7-2 and TRBJ1-2): GAGVSQSPSNKVTEKGKDVELRCDPISGHTALYWYRQSLGQGLEFLIYFQGNSAPDKSGLPSDRFSAERTGGSVSTLTIQRTQQEDSAVYLCASSVQRGYTFGSGTRLTVV.

The chain carries TRBV7-2 and TRBJ2-5; D possibly corresponds to TRBD2 (5 bases). Germline V lookup: CDR1 SGHTA, CDR2 FQGNSA. V lost 2 bases, J lost 2 bases, and 9 bases lay in between. There are 14 residues in the CDR3. The CDR3 here is CASSLIGVQETQYF. Written as DNA, the CDR3 is TGTGCCAGCAGCTTAATCGGGGTGCAAGAGACCCAGTACTTC.

This clonotype was counted ten times or more. In DNA, the CDR3 is TGTGCCAGCAGTGACCACGCGGCGGGGGGCATTGTCTCCTACAATGAGCAGTTCTTC. It encodes CASSDHAAGGIVSYNEQFF. The chain joins TRBV2 to TRBJ2-1, with 8 bases that match TRBD2. There are 19 residues in the CDR3. The germline CDR1 and CDR2 sequences are SNHLY and FYNNEI. V dropped 3 bases and J dropped 0; count of bases not matched to a gene: 13.

The chain recombines TRBV19 with TRBJ2-7; 9 bases are shared with TRBD1. Germline-derived CDR1 and CDR2 are LNHDA and SQIVND (reference sequence). This CDR3 spans 16 amino acids. J gave up 3 bases and V 1 base, and 7 bases lay outside the gene matches. The CDR3 coding sequence is TGTGCCAGTAGTATAGCCGCGGGACAGGGAATCTACGAGCAGTACTTC. It encodes CASSIAAGQGIYEQYF.

This clonotype was seen at least ten times. The rearrangement uses TRBV5-5 and TRBJ1-3; D call uncertain. The CDR3 has 14 residues. Germline V CDR1 and CDR2: SGHKS, YYEKEE (reference sequence). Trimming shortened V by 4 bases and J by 2 bases, and 10 bases separated the two germline ends. The chain's CDR3 is CASSGFFPGNTIYF. The CDR3 nucleotides are TGTGCCAGCAGCGGGTTTTTCCCTGGAAACACCATATATTTT.

This clonotype was observed a handful of times. The chain joins TRBV5-1 to TRBJ1-2; no firm D call. The CDR3 runs to 12 residues. The germline V and J ends were trimmed by 0 bases and 5 bases, with 5 bases remaining between them. The V gene's germline CDR1 is SGHRS and CDR2 YFSETQ. Here the CDR3 DNA reads TGCGCCAGCAGCTTGGACAGATATGGCTACACCTTC. Its translation: CASSLDRYGYTF.

This clonotype was found a few times. V usage is TRBV28 and J usage is TRBJ1-5, with D possibly matching TRBD1 (6 bases). Trimming removed 5 bases from V and 5 bases from J, with 16 bases in between. Looked up from germline, CDR1 is MDHEN and CDR2 is SYDVKM. This CDR3 comprises 15 residues. The CDR3 DNA follows: TGTGCCAGCAGTCCCACCGGGACACCCGATCAGCCCCAGCATTTT. Residues: CASSPTGTPDQPQHF.

This clonotype has only a few counts. The rearrangement uses TRBV6-1 and TRBJ2-7; D gene unclear. Trimming took off 6 bases at V and 3 bases at J, with 9 bases between the two ends. The CDR3 is made up of 12 amino acids. Germline V lookup: CDR1 MNHNS, CDR2 SASEGT. Here the CDR3 reads CASSEVYYEQYF. CDR3 DNA sequence: TGTGCCAGCAGCGAGGTATACTACGAGCAGTACTTC.

The V and J genes are TRBV5-8 and TRBJ2-3, with D unresolved. Trimming stripped 2 bases from V and 10 bases from J, with 17 bases between. The length of the CDR3 is 14 residues. CDR1 SGHTS and CDR2 YDEGEE come from the germline V gene. The CDR3 region is CASSLTAQSDSQYF. CDR3 nucleotides: TGTGCCAGCAGCTTAACTGCCCAGTCGGATTCGCAGTATTTT.

This clonotype was found a few times. The V call is TRBV5-6, the J call TRBJ2-1; 11 bases are a match to TRBD2. V dropped 2 bases and J dropped 10; count of bases not matched to a gene: 2. There are 13 residues in the CDR3. Germline CDR1 and CDR2: SGHDT and YYEEEE. The CDR3 bases are TGTGCCAGCAGCTTAGCTAGCGGGAGGGAGCAGTTCTTC. It specifies CASSLASGREQFF.

This clonotype was recorded at least ten times. The CDR3 DNA reads TGCAGTGCTAGAGGGGGGGGTTTTAGAGAGACCCAGTACTTC. It is translated as CSARGGGFRETQYF. The J gene is TRBJ2-5, the V gene TRBV20-1; 7 nucleotides align to TRBD2. The V gene end was trimmed by 1 base and the J gene end by 4 bases; junction bases not matched to a gene: 6. Germline CDR1 reads DFQATT; CDR2 reads SNEGSKA (reference sequence). This CDR3 contains 14 residues.

The rearrangement uses TRBV28 and TRBJ1-1; 9 nucleotides agree with TRBD1. CDR3 length: 16 residues. Germline V CDR1 and CDR2: MDHEN, SYDVKM. V trimming: 5 bases; J trimming: 4 bases; junction bases outside the gene matches: 11. CDR3 DNA sequence: TGTGCCAGCAGTCCACCGGACAGGGGATCGGGCACTGAAGCTTTCTTT. It specifies CASSPPDRGSGTEAFF.

This clonotype has ten or more counts. The chain links TRBV11-1 to TRBJ2-7; 8 nucleotides align to TRBD1. CDR1 SGHAT and CDR2 FQDESV come from the germline V gene (reference sequence). The trim removed 5 bases at V and 2 bases at J, leaving 5 bases unmatched. This CDR3 has 14 amino acids. The CDR3 sequence: CASSTRTGTYEQYF. The CDR3 DNA reads TGTGCCAGCAGCACTCGGACAGGGACCTACGAGCAGTACTTC.

This clonotype was seen more than once but under ten times. The chain recombines TRBV12-3 or TRBV12-4 with TRBJ2-1; 7 bases map to TRBD2. The CDR3 loop spans 13 amino acids. V dropped 0 bases and J dropped 15; count of bases not matched to a gene: 8. For the CDR3, the DNA is TGTGCCAGCAGTTTAGCTCCTTCCGGGGGGTGGTTCTTC. It is translated as CASSLAPSGGWFF.

The sample holds many counts of this clonotype. The chain links TRBV3-1 to TRBJ2-3; D unclear. Germline-derived CDR1 and CDR2 are LGHDT and YNNKEL (reference sequence). V lost 1 base, J lost 0 bases, and 11 bases lay in between. This CDR3 region has 16 residues. The DNA of the CDR3 is TGTGCCAGCAGCCAAGTAGTCGGTCCTAGCACAGATACGCAGTATTTT. It specifies CASSQVVGPSTDTQYF.

This chain joins TRBV18 and TRBJ2-3, with D possibly being TRBD2 (6 bases). Per the germline V gene, CDR1 is KGHSH and CDR2 is LQKENI. V was pared by 3 bases and J by 3 bases, with 13 bases between. The CDR3 covers 15 residues. CDR3 sequence (DNA): TGTGCCAGCTCACCTCTAAGCGGGCGGACAGATACGCAGTATTTT. Protein sequence: CASSPLSGRTDTQYF. The entire variable domain, with the rest obtained from reference TRBV18 and TRBJ2-3, is as follows: NAGVMQNPRHLVRRRGQEARLRCSPMKGHSHVYWYRQLPEEGLKFMVYLQKENIIDESGMPKERFSAEFPKEGPSILRIQQVVRGDSAAYFCASSPLSGRTDTQYFGPGTRLTVL.

This clonotype has just a few counts. DNA of the CDR3: TGTGCCACCAGTGCCCTTAGCAGTTACAATGAGCAGTTCTTC. This translates into CATSALSSYNEQFF. The chain links TRBV24-1 to TRBJ2-1; D gene unclear. Germline CDR1 reads KGHDR; CDR2 reads SFDVKD. Trimming cost V 5 bases and J 4 bases, with 11 bases left between them. The CDR3 consists of 14 residues.

This clonotype was seen repeatedly, ten times or more. The rearrangement joins TRBV7-2 to TRBJ2-5; D assignment may be TRBD1 or TRBD2 (6 bases each). Trimming stripped 3 bases from V and 5 bases from J, with 13 bases between. Germline CDR1 SGHTA, CDR2 FQGNSA. The CDR3 contains 14 residues. CDR3 coding DNA: TGTGCCAGCAGCTTCGCCGGGGGCCTCGAGACCCAGTACTTC. It yields the protein CASSFAGGLETQYF.